This T cell receptor beta chain is drawn from a study of tumor-infiltrating lymphocytes in primary liver carcinoma. In the study overall: Every patient in the cohort had a primary liver carcinoma. That carcinoma was treated by surgical resection. Findings of the study overall: Relative to blood, tumors carried a significantly larger fraction of the repertoire in their top 250 clones (p = 0.039).

With 500 to 650 ng total RNA as template and a constant-region primer, TCR beta cDNA was made. ARM-PCR, slightly modified, supplied the TCR beta libraries through three nested multiplex PCR rounds. TCRdb independently ran MiXCR on the multiplex PCR reads; one entry per CDR3 protein. This repertoire shows hundreds of thousands of distinct CDR3 sequences, less than 75% found once; its top ten account for 9% to 10%. This clonotype came up many times. Its target is unknown. Unsorted whole blood yielded the blood RNA, and germline DNA was also extracted. Sample: peripheral blood. The sequence was obtained from a man aged 40-50 years with primary liver carcinoma and hepatitis B virus infection.

CDR3 bases: TGTGCCAGCAGCCAAGATACCCAGGATACGCAGTATTTT. It codes for CASSQDTQDTQYF. V gene TRBV14 combines with J gene TRBJ2-3; D gene uncertain. This CDR3 is 13 amino acids long. Trimming removed 0 bases from V and 6 bases from J, with 7 bases in between. CDR1 and CDR2 from the germline V gene are SGHDN and FVKESK.